A selection of T cell receptor beta chains follows, all from one sample in a study of shared clonotypes between healthy human individuals. Clones were read by immunoSEQ multiplex PCR, and TCRdb kept only the in-frame ones, dropping some. The table includes about 2.4 million clones, around 94% detected once. Sequencing was carried out using naive CD4+ T cells sorted from blood. These receptors were collected from a man aged 18 to 30 in good health. Each CDR3 is given with its conserved first and last residue. D genes are given only for firm matches. A clone size is listed for some rows: how often the clone was seen (once, few, many), or a class if it is expanded.

v_call	d_call	clone_size	j_call	cdr3_nt	cdr3_aa
TRBV6-4	NA	NA	TRBJ2-1	TGTGCCAGCAGTGACTCAGGCGGGGTCCCTCCCTACAATGAGCAGTTCTTC	CASSDSGGVPPYNEQFF
TRBV10-3	NA	NA	TRBJ1-1	TGTGCCATCAGGGACGGGCCTTTCCGGAGTGGCGTGAACACTGAAGCTTTCTTT	CAIRDGPFRSGVNTEAFF
TRBV5-1	NA	NA	TRBJ2-1	TGCGCCAGCAGCTTGGGTGGGGAGAGCTCCTACAATGAGCAGTTCTTC	CASSLGGESSYNEQFF
TRBV5-6	NA	NA	TRBJ2-3	TGTGCCAGCAGCTTGGTACCAGGGGCGGGCACAGATACGCAGTATTTT	CASSLVPGAGTDTQYF
TRBV10-3	NA	once	TRBJ2-3	TGTGCCATCAGTGAACCACCACCAGATACGCAGTATTTT	CAISEPPPDTQYF
TRBV7-8	NA	NA	TRBJ2-3	TGTGCCAGCAGCTTAGGCGCCCGAGATACGCAGTATTTT	CASSLGARDTQYF
TRBV7-6	NA	NA	TRBJ1-5	TGTGCCAGCAGCTTACTAGGGGGAAGCAATCAGCCCCAGCATTTT	CASSLLGGSNQPQHF
TRBV6-1	TRBD1	NA	TRBJ1-1	TGTGCCAGCAAAATCACAGGGGCCACTGAAGCTTTCTTT	CASKITGATEAFF
TRBV5-6	NA	few	TRBJ2-5	TGTGCCAGCAGCCGCCAAGAGACCCAGTACTTC	CASSRQETQYF
TRBV28	NA	few	TRBJ2-1	TGTGCCAGCAAACGGGACGGTTACAATGAGCAGTTCTTC	CASKRDGYNEQFF
TRBV28	TRBD1	NA	TRBJ2-2	TGTGCCAGCAGTTTATTAGGGACAGACACCGGGGAGCTGTTTTTT	CASSLLGTDTGELFF
TRBV19	NA	NA	TRBJ1-1	TGTGCCAGTACCTCCATGGGACGTGGTAACACTGAAGCTTTCTTT	CASTSMGRGNTEAFF
TRBV19	NA	NA	TRBJ1-2	TGTGCCAGTAGTATGTCGGGGGCATATGGCTACACCTTC	CASSMSGAYGYTF
TRBV7-2	NA	once	TRBJ2-7	TGTGCCAGCAGCCAAGACCGCGGCCGAGGGGAGCAGTACTTC	CASSQDRGRGEQYF
TRBV19	NA	NA	TRBJ1-5	TGTGCCAGTAGTATTGGGGTGGAGGCCAATCAGCCCCAGCATTTT	CASSIGVEANQPQHF
TRBV19	TRBD1	few	TRBJ1-4	TGTGCCAGTAGTATGGACAGGGGAAATGAAAAACTGTTTTTT	CASSMDRGNEKLFF
TRBV10-3	NA	NA	TRBJ2-7	TGTGCCATCGGTCGGGACGGCTCCTACGAGCAGTACTTC	CAIGRDGSYEQYF
TRBV2	NA	NA	TRBJ2-1	TGTGCCAGCAGTGACCGGGACACGGGTGGCAATGAGCAGTTCTTC	CASSDRDTGGNEQFF
TRBV5-1	TRBD2	NA	TRBJ2-1	TGCGCCAGCAGCTTGCGGACTAGCGGGAGTATTCATGAGCAGTTCTTC	CASSLRTSGSIHEQFF
TRBV19	TRBD1	NA	TRBJ1-2	TGTGCCAGTAGTATGGGACAGGGGGCAGGATATGGCTACACCTTC	CASSMGQGAGYGYTF
TRBV7-2	NA	NA	TRBJ1-5	TGTGCCAGCAGCTTCTGGGATCAGCCCCAGCATTTT	CASSFWDQPQHF
TRBV10-3	NA	NA	TRBJ2-3	TGTGCCATCAGCCTTGAGTCAGATACGCAGTATTTT	CAISLESDTQYF
TRBV5-1	NA	NA	TRBJ2-7	TGCGCCAGCAGCCTGGAAGGTTTAGGGGCGGGTGAGCAGTACTTC	CASSLEGLGAGEQYF
TRBV4-3	TRBD1	once	TRBJ2-1	TGCGCCAGCAGCCAGGGGACAGGGGGCTTCTACAATGAGCAGTTCTTC	CASSQGTGGFYNEQFF
TRBV18	NA	NA	TRBJ2-7	TGTGCCAGCTCACCAGCTCAGGGCCCCTACGAGCAGTACTTC	CASSPAQGPYEQYF
TRBV2	TRBD2	NA	TRBJ2-3	TGTGCCAGCAGTCTGACGGGGGGACCGCAGTATTTT	CASSLTGGPQYF
TRBV11-2	NA	NA	TRBJ2-7	TGTGCCAGCAGCTTAGGACAGGCAGCCGCCTACGAGCAGTACTTC	CASSLGQAAAYEQYF
TRBV5-1	NA	NA	TRBJ2-4	TGCGCCAGCAGCTTACTGGGACCAAACATTCAGTACTTC	CASSLLGPNIQYF
TRBV5-1	TRBD1	NA	TRBJ2-3	TGCGCCAGCAGCCTCCAGGGTGGGACAGGATATTCCACAGATACGCAGTATTTT	CASSLQGGTGYSTDTQYF
TRBV2	NA	once	TRBJ1-2	TGTGCCAGCAGTGATACGGGTGGTAGGGGAATGAGCGGCTACACCTTC	CASSDTGGRGMSGYTF
TRBV6-5	TRBD1	NA	TRBJ1-3	TGTGCCAGCAGGTTCGACAGGGCTGGAAACACCATATATTTT	CASRFDRAGNTIYF
TRBV11-3	NA	NA	TRBJ1-5	TGTGCCAGCAGCTTATACTCGGGGTTGTTAAATCAGCCCCAGCATTTT	CASSLYSGLLNQPQHF
TRBV6-1	NA	NA	TRBJ1-3	TGTGCCAGCTCTCCCGGGGGGGGGTCTGGAAACACCATATATTTT	CASSPGGGSGNTIYF
TRBV7-2	NA	NA	TRBJ1-2	TGTGCCAGCAGCTTTCAGGGTCATGGCTACACCTTC	CASSFQGHGYTF
TRBV5-6	NA	NA	TRBJ2-2	TGTGCCAGCAGCTTGGGCATTAGCACCGGGGAGCTGTTTTTT	CASSLGISTGELFF
TRBV6-5	TRBD2	NA	TRBJ2-4	TGTGCCAGCAGCGACGTGACTAGCGGAAACATTCAGTACTTC	CASSDVTSGNIQYF
TRBV2	NA	NA	TRBJ2-6	TGTGCCAGCAATAGGGGTCTCAGCTCTGGGGCCAACGTCCTGACTTTC	CASNRGLSSGANVLTF
TRBV28	NA	NA	TRBJ2-2	TGTGCCAGCAGTTTAACGGCCAATTTAGGGGAGCTGTTTTTT	CASSLTANLGELFF
TRBV19	NA	NA	TRBJ2-7	TGTGCCAGTAGTACCAGCCACGACAGTAGATACGAGCAGTACTTC	CASSTSHDSRYEQYF
TRBV5-1	NA	NA	TRBJ1-3	TGCGCCAGCAGCACGGGGGAGAGCTCTGGAAACACCATATATTTT	CASSTGESSGNTIYF
TRBV18	NA	once	TRBJ2-7	TGTGCCAGCTCACCACCGGTAATCTCTGCTAGCCCCTACGAGCAGTACTTC	CASSPPVISASPYEQYF
TRBV14	NA	NA	TRBJ2-5	TGTGCCAGCAGCCAAGAGTGGGGCCTTGGAGAGACCCAGTACTTC	CASSQEWGLGETQYF
TRBV28	TRBD1	NA	TRBJ2-5	TGTGCCAGCAGGGAACAGGGGGCCATAGAGACCCAGTACTTC	CASREQGAIETQYF
TRBV9	NA	NA	TRBJ1-1	TGTGCCAGCAGCCCCGAAGCCTACACTGAAGCTTTCTTT	CASSPEAYTEAFF
TRBV18	TRBD1	NA	TRBJ2-7	TGTGCCAGCTCACCAGGGACAGGGGGCGTCGACGAGCAGTACTTC	CASSPGTGGVDEQYF